Presented here are 15 T cell receptor beta chains from one specimen sequenced in a study of T cell repertoires in cytomegalovirus infection. TCRdb re-analysed the reads in MiXCR, keeping a single row per CDR3 protein. This sample has about 770,000 distinct CDR3 sequences, with roughly 28% found just once. Which antigens these TCRs recognize remains unknown. This sample comprised cultured CD8+ T cells from PBMCs, obtained from culture after CMV antigen stimulation. The receptors here all came from a human donor in good health (CMV status not recorded). Some clones in this sample may be carry-over from other donors' samples.

The V call is TRBV6-1, the J call TRBJ1-5; tentative D call: TRBD1 (6 bases). The CDR3 totals 18 residues. V lost 4 bases and J 9 bases, leaving 28 bases between the germline ends. Germline V lookup: CDR1 MNHNS, CDR2 SASEGT. CDR3 sequence (DNA): TGTGCCAGCAGTGCGGCAACACCCGCAAGGGGACATTCTCGGCCCCAGCATTTT. Protein sequence: CASSAATPARGHSRPQHF.

V usage is TRBV5-5 and J usage is TRBJ2-2, with D possibly TRBD1 on 6 matching bases. The CDR3 totals 16 residues. Germline V lookup: CDR1 SGHKS, CDR2 YYEKEE (reference sequence). V lost 3 bases, J lost 2 bases, and 14 bases lay in between. CDR3 region: CASSSLTGFNTGELFF. The CDR3 nucleotides are TGTGCCAGCAGCTCTTTGACAGGATTTAACACCGGGGAGCTGTTTTTT.

This clonotype was seen a handful of times. The chain joins TRBV27 to TRBJ2-6; D remains ambiguous. Germline V lookup: CDR1 MNHEY, CDR2 SMNVEV (reference sequence). The CDR3 covers 13 residues. Between the trimmed V and J ends, which lost 7 bases and 3 bases, there was a span of 7 bases. The CDR3 sequence is CASTFGGANVLTF. The CDR3, as DNA: TGTGCCAGCACCTTCGGTGGGGCCAACGTCCTGACTTTC.

The rearrangement joins TRBV12-3 or TRBV12-4 to TRBJ2-2; unclear D gene. The CDR3 spans 13 residues. V shed 1 base and J shed 7 bases, with 7 bases lying between them. The CDR3 DNA reads as TGTGCCAGCAGTTTAGGGGTCCACGGGGAGCTGTTTTTT. This encodes CASSLGVHGELFF.

The chain couples TRBV28 to TRBJ2-5; D is possibly TRBD1 or TRBD2 (5 bases each). The length of the CDR3 is 16 residues. Trimming left V 6 bases short and J 1 base short, with 18 bases between. From germline, CDR1 is MDHEN and CDR2 SYDVKM. The CDR3: CASRPAGVGAQETQYF. In nucleotides, the CDR3 is TGTGCCAGCAGGCCTGCTGGAGTCGGGGCCCAAGAGACCCAGTACTTC.

This clonotype was observed a handful of times. V and J are TRBV2 and TRBJ1-1, with a possible D match to TRBD1 (6 bases). Trimming took 10 bases from V and 7 from J, leaving 16 bases between them. Germline V gene sequence: CDR1 SNHLY, CDR2 FYNNEI. This CDR3 spans 12 amino acids. The DNA for the CDR3 is TGTGCCACCCCGCGGGGGGGCAGTGAAGCTTTCTTT. Its protein product is CATPRGGSEAFF.

This sequence joins TRBV4-3 and TRBJ2-1; 8 nucleotides align to TRBD2. The CDR3 is 17 amino acids. V was pared by 0 bases and J by 3 bases, with 7 bases of the junction left unmatched. Looked up from germline, CDR1 is LGHNA and CDR2 is YSLEER. CDR3 coding DNA: TGCGCCAGCAGCCAAGATTCGGCGGGGGGTCTCTACAATGAGCAGTTCTTC. Its translation is CASSQDSAGGLYNEQFF.

This clonotype was picked up a small number of times. The rearrangement uses TRBV12-3 or TRBV12-4 and TRBJ1-1; D possibly corresponds to TRBD1 (5 bases). The CDR3 is 11 amino acids. Between the trimmed V and J ends, which lost 8 bases and 9 bases, there was a span of 13 bases. The CDR3: CASPGAGQAFF. CDR3 nucleotides: TGTGCCAGCCCCGGTGCAGGGCAAGCTTTCTTT.

The chain links TRBV13 to TRBJ1-2; D might be TRBD1 (5 bases). The length of the CDR3 is 13 residues. Germline V gene sequence: CDR1 PRHDT, CDR2 FYEKMQ (reference sequence). Trimming stripped 0 bases from V and 7 bases from J, with 9 bases between. The CDR3 spells CASSLGRVAGYTF. The DNA for the CDR3 is TGTGCCAGCAGCTTAGGCAGGGTGGCTGGCTACACCTTC.

This clonotype was recorded at least ten times. This sequence joins TRBV7-8 and TRBJ1-4, with D uncertain. The germline V gene has CDR1 SGHVS and CDR2 FQNEAQ. The ends were cut back, 2 bases at V and 3 bases at J, with 10 bases in the middle. CDR3 length: 15 residues. CDR3: CASSLLEAANEKLFF. The CDR3 DNA follows: TGTGCCAGCAGCTTACTGGAGGCGGCTAATGAAAAACTGTTTTTT.

The V gene is TRBV4-2, the J gene TRBJ1-1; perhaps TRBD1 as D (5 bases). The CDR3 contains 14 residues. In germline, CDR1 is LGHNA, CDR2 YNFKEQ. Trimming took off 0 bases at V and 8 bases at J, with 13 bases between the two ends. DNA for the CDR3: TGTGCCAGCAGCCAAGATTTGGGGGTTCAAGAAGCTTTCTTT. Translation: CASSQDLGVQEAFF.

This clonotype occurred a few times. Its ends do not fully match the called genes, so a read error is possible. This chain joins TRBV9 and TRBJ2-1; D gene unclear. Germline loops: CDR1 SGDLS, CDR2 YYNGEE. The CDR3 has 9 amino acids. This chain's CDR3 is CASRPNGDF. CDR3 DNA: TGTGCCAGCAGACCGAATGGGGACTTC.

The chain carries TRBV6-6 and TRBJ1-2; perhaps TRBD1 as D (6 bases). With 1 base removed from V and 5 bases from J, the gap between germline ends came to 11 bases. This CDR3 has 14 residues. Germline V gene data show CDR1 as MNHNY and CDR2 as SVGAGI (reference sequence). The CDR3, as DNA: TGTGCCAGCAGTTACTGGGAGGGGACATATGGCTACACCTTC. Its protein product is CASSYWEGTYGYTF.

In this sample, this clonotype turned up many times. This chain uses TRBV7-8 with TRBJ2-1; 9 bases align to TRBD2. Germline CDR1 and CDR2: SGHVS and FQNEAQ. The CDR3 is 18 residues long. Trimming at V came to 3 bases and at J to 3 bases, leaving 12 bases not matched to a gene. CDR3 in amino acids: CASSFPWGDSGGYNEQFF. The CDR3 coding sequence is TGTGCCAGCAGCTTCCCGTGGGGGGATAGCGGGGGCTACAATGAGCAGTTCTTC. Complete variable domain (other parts from reference TRBV7-8 and TRBJ2-1): GAGVSQSPRYKVAKRGQDVALRCDPISGHVSLFWYQQALGQGPEFLTYFQNEAQLDKSGLPSDRFFAERPEGSVSTLKIQRTQQEDSAVYLCASSFPWGDSGGYNEQFFGPGTRLTVL.

V gene TRBV7-6 combines with J gene TRBJ1-2; D possibly corresponds to TRBD1 (6 bases). The V end was cut by 5 bases, the J end by 4 bases, with 14 bases between. This CDR3 comprises 14 residues. Germline loops: CDR1 SGHVS, CDR2 FNYEAQ. CDR3 sequence reads: CASSGDGGLYGYTF. CDR3 bases: TGTGCCAGCAGCGGGGACGGGGGGCTCTATGGCTACACCTTC.